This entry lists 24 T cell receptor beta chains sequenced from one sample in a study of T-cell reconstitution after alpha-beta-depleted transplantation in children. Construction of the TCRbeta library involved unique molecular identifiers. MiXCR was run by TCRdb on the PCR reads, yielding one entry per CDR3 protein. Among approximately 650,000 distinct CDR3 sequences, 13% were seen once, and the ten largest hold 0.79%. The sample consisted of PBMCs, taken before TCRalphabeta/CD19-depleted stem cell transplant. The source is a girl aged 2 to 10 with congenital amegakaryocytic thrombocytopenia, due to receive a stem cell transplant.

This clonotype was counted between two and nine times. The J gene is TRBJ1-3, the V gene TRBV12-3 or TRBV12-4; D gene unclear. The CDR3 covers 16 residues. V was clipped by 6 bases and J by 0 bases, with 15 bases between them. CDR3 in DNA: TGTGCCAGCAGCCAAAGCCTGACGGCCTCTGGAAACACCATATATTTT. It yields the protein CASSQSLTASGNTIYF.

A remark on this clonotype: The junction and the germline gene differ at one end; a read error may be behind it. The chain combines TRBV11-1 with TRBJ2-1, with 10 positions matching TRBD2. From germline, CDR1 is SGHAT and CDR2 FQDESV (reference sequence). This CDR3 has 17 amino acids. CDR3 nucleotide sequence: TGTGCCAGCAGCTCTCCTGTGGGACTAGCGAACTACAGTGAGCAGTTCTTC. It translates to CASSSPVGLANYSEQFF.

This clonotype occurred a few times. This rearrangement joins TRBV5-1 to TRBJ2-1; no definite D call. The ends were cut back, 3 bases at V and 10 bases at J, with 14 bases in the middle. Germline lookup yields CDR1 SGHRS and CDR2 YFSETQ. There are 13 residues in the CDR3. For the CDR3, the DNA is TGCGCCAGCAGCTCTATCAACTCGTACGAGCAGTTCTTC. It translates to CASSSINSYEQFF.

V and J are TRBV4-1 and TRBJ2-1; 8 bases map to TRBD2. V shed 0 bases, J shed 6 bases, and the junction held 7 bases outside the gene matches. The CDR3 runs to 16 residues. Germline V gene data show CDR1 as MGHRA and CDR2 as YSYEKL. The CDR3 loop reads CASSQDSPAGANEQFF. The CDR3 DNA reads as TGCGCCAGCAGCCAAGATTCGCCAGCGGGAGCCAATGAGCAGTTCTTC.

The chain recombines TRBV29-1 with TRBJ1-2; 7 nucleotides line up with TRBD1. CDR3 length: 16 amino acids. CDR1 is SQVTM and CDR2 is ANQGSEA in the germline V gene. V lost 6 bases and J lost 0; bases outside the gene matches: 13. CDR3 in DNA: TGCAGCGTCCGCCCCAGGGGGAAGAGGCCTAACTATGGCTACACCTTC. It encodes CSVRPRGKRPNYGYTF.

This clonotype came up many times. The CDR3 spells CSARARDRNSPLHF. The CDR3 DNA follows: TGCAGTGCTAGAGCTAGGGACAGAAATTCACCCCTCCACTTT. The chain links TRBV20-1 to TRBJ1-6; 7 bases line up with TRBD1. CDR3 length: 14 amino acids. In germline, CDR1 is DFQATT, CDR2 SNEGSKA (reference sequence). Germline trimming cut 1 base from V and 7 bases from J; bases unmatched to any gene: 4.

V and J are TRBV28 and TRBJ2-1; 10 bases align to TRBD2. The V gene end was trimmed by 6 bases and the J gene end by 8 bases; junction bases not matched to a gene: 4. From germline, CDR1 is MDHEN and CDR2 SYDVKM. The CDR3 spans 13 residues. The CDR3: CASRVAGGYEQFF. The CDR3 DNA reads TGTGCCAGCAGGGTAGCGGGAGGTTATGAGCAGTTCTTC.

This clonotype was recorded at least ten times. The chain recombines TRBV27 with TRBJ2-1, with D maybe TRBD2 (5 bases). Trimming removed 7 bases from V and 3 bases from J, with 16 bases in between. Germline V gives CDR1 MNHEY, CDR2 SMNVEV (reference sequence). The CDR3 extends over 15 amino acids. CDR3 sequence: CASTPIADFYNEQFF. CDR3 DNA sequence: TGTGCCAGCACCCCGATCGCGGACTTCTACAATGAGCAGTTCTTC.

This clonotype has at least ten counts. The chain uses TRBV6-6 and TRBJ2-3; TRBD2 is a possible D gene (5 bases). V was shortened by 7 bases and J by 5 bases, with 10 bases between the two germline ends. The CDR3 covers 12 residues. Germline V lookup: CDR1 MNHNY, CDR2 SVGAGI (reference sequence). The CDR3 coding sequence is TGTGCCAGCACCCCAGCGGAAGATACGCAGTATTTT. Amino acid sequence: CASTPAEDTQYF.

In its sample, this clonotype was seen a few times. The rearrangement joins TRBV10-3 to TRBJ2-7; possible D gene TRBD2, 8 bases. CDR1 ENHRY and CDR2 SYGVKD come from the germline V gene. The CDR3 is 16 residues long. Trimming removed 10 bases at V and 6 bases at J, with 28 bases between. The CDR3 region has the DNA TGTGCCACGACAAGTTACAGGGGCGGACGGGAGGGCGAGCAGTACTTC. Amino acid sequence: CATTSYRGGREGEQYF.

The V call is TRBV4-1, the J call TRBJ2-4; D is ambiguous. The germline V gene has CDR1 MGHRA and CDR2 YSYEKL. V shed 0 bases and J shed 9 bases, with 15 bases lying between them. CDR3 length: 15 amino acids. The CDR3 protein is CASSQDRSLHGIQYF. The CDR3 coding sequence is TGCGCCAGCAGCCAAGATCGATCCCTCCACGGCATTCAGTACTTC.

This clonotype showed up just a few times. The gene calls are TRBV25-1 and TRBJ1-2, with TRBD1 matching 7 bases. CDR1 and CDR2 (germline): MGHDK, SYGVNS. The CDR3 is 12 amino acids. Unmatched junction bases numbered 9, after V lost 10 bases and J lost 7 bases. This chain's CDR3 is CATSQGKVGYTF. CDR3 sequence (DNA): TGTGCCACCTCACAGGGGAAGGTTGGCTACACCTTC.

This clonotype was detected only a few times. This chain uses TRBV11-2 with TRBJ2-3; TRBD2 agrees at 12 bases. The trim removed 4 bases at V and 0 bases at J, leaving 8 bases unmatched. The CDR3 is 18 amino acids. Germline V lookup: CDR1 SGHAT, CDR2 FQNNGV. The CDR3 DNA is TGTGCCAGCAGCTCCGGACTAGCGGGACCGTTTAGCACAGATACGCAGTATTTT. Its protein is CASSSGLAGPFSTDTQYF.

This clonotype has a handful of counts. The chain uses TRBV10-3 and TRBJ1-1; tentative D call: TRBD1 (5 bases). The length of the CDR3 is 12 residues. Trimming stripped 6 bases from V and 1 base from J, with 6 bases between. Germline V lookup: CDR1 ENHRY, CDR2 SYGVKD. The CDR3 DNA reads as TGTGCCATCAGGGGACCGAACACTGAAGCTTTCTTT. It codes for CAIRGPNTEAFF.

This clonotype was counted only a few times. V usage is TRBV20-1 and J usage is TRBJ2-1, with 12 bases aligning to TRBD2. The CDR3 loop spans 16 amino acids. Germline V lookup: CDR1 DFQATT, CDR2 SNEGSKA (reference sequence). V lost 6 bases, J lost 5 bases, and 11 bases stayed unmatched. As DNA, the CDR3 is TGCAGTGCCCCTCAGTGGCGGACTAGCGGGAACAATGAGCAGTTCTTC. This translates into CSAPQWRTSGNNEQFF.

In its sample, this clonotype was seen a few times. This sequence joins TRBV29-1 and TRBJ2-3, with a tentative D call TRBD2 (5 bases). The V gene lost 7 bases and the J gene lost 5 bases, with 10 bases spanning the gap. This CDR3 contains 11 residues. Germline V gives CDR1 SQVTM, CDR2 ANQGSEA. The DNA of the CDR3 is TGCAGCGGAGGGAAGGGAGATACGCAGTATTTT. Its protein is CSGGKGDTQYF.

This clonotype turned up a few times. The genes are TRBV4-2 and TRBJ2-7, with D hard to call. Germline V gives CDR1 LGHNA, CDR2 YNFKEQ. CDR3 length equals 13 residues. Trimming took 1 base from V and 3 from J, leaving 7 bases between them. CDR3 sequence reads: CASSQARDYEQYF. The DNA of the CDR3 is TGTGCCAGCAGCCAAGCTAGGGACTACGAGCAGTACTTC.

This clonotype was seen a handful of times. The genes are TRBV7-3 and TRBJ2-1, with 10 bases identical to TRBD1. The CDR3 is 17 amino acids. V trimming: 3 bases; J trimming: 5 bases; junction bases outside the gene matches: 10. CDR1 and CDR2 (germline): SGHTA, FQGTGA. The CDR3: CASSFYRKDRGDNEQFF. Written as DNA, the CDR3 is TGTGCCAGCAGCTTTTACCGAAAGGACAGGGGGGACAATGAGCAGTTCTTC.

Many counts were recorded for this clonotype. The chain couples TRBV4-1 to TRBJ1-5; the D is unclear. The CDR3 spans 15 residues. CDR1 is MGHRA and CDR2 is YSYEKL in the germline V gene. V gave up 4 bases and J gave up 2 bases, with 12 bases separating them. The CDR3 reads CASSPSLGGNQPQHF. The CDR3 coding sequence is TGCGCCAGCAGCCCATCATTAGGAGGCAATCAGCCCCAGCATTTT.

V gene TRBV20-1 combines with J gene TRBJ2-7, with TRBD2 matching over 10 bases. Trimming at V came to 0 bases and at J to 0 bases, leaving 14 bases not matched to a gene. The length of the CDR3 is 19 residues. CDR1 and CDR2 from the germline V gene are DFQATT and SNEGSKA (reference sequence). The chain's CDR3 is CSAREWVSGRPSFSYEQYF. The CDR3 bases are TGCAGTGCTAGAGAATGGGTTAGCGGGAGGCCTTCTTTCTCCTACGAGCAGTACTTC.

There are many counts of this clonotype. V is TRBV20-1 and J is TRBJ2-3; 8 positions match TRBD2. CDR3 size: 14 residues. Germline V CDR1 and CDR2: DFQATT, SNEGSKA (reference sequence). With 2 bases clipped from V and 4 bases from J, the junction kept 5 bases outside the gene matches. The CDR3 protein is CSARLRAGADTQYF. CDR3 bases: TGCAGTGCTAGACTTCGAGCGGGAGCAGATACGCAGTATTTT.

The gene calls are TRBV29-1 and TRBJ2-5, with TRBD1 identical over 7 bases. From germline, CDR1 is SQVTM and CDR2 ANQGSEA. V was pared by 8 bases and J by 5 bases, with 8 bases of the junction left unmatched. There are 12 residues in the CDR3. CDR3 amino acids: CSIPQGWETQYF. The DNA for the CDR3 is TGCAGCATCCCACAGGGGTGGGAGACCCAGTACTTC.

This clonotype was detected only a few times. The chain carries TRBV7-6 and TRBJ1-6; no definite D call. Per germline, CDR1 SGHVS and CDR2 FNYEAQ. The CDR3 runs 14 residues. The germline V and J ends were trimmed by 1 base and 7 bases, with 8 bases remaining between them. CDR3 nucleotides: TGTGCCAGCAGCTTAGGTGGCTGGAATTCACCCCTCCACTTT. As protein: CASSLGGWNSPLHF.

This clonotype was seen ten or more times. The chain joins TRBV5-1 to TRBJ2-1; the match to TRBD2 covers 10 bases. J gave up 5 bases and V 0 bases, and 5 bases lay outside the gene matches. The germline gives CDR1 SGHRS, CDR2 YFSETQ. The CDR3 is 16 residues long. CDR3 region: CASSLGLAGDNNEQFF. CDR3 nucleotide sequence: TGCGCCAGCAGCTTGGGCCTAGCGGGAGATAACAATGAGCAGTTCTTC.